The clone carrying this T cell receptor (beta chain) was seen ten or more times. The data are from a study of regulatory T cells in long-lasting Graves disease. CDR3 regions were amplified by Arm-PCR using iRepertoire HTBI primers to build TCR beta libraries. TCRdb ran MiXCR on the multiplex PCR reads and lists one entry per CDR3 protein. There are around 360,000 distinct CDR3 sequences in the sample; about a sixth occur only once, and around 21% lies in the top ten. Sample time point: newly diagnosed GD, antithyroid drugs for less than 3 months. PBMCs were the source of the RNA used for TCR sequencing. CDR3 length: 17 amino acids. Germline V gives CDR1 MDHEN, CDR2 SYDVKM. V lost 4 bases and J lost 2; bases outside the gene matches: 8. The same data also went into a second study, on T cells in Graves' hyperthyroidism and ophthalmopathy. This second study says: Thyroid ultrasound, orbital computed tomography, clinical symptoms, and serum thyroxine and TRAb underpinned diagnoses.

This receptor was taken from a woman younger than 35 with Graves disease. The V and J genes are TRBV28 and TRBJ2-3, with 11 bases fitting TRBD2. The source material was peripheral blood mononuclear cells (PBMCs), sampled at new diagnosis, from a patient treated with antithyroid drugs. The DNA for the CDR3 is TGTGCCAGCAGTTCCAAACTAGCGGGGGCCCACACAGATACGCAGTATTTT. This encodes CASSSKLAGAHTDTQYF.